One T cell receptor beta chain is described in this entry. Germline values: CDR1 SGHKS, CDR2 YYEKEE (reference sequence). The CDR3 loop spans 15 amino acids. Trimming at V came to 4 bases and at J to 6 bases, leaving 5 bases not matched to a gene. Per the original data handling: Amplifying reference gene primers gave estimates of nucleated cell counts. Data came from immunoSEQ multiplex PCR; TCRdb stores just in-frame clones and leaves some out. V, J and clone size were drawn from that table, and D and trimming were deduced from the DNA. The table lists under 200,000 clones, roughly 87% of them singletons. The sample is drawn from a study of blood T cell repertoires in COVID-19. Study background: Samples of COVID-19 (acute and convalescent) were obtained from the United States, Italy and Spain. PBMCs, B-cell-depleted T cells, or T cells provided the cDNA or gDNA that made up the material.

Sequenced: peripheral blood. The chain uses TRBV5-5 and TRBJ1-5, with 12 bases identical to TRBD1. The TCR sequence derives from a man between 60 and 75 years old with active or convalescent COVID-19. CDR3 sequence reads: CASSTGQGAGQPQHF. Written as DNA, the CDR3 is TGTGCCAGCAGCACGGGACAGGGGGCAGGTCAGCCCCAGCATTTT. Supplemented by reference TRBV5-5 and TRBJ1-5, the full variable domain reads DAGVTQSPTHLIKTRGQQVTLRCSPISGHKSVSWYQQVLGQGPQFIFQYYEKEERGRGNFPDRFSARQFPNYSSELNVNALLLGDSALYLCASSTGQGAGQPQHFGDGTRLSIL.